This TCR beta chain was recorded in a study of blood T cell repertoires in COVID-19. V lost 0 bases, J lost 4 bases, and 18 bases lay in between. This CDR3 spans 17 amino acids. Germline CDR1 reads MNHEY; CDR2 reads SVGEGT. Method: immunoSEQ multiplex PCR; TCRdb's copy keeps in-frame clones and lacks some. Here the sample spans some 170,000 clones, roughly 89% being singletons. Only one count was recorded for this clone. The sequence was obtained from a woman in her forties or fifties with acute or convalescent COVID-19. This sequence joins TRBV6-2 or TRBV6-3 and TRBJ1-1, with TRBD1 as a possible D gene (6 bases). Sequenced material: peripheral blood. This chain's CDR3 is CASSYSFGQRWGTEAFF. Here the CDR3 DNA reads TGTGCCAGCAGTTACTCGTTTGGACAGAGATGGGGCACTGAAGCTTTCTTT.